There are a few counts of the clone carrying this T cell receptor (beta chain). This record comes from a study of blood T cell repertoires in COVID-19. The CDR3 contains 14 residues. The germline CDR1 and CDR2 sequences are SGHRS and YFSETQ. Trimming cost V 0 bases and J 7 bases, with 13 bases left between them. Clones were sequenced by immunoSEQ multiplex PCR, and TCRdb holds only the in-frame ones, with some missing. Here the sample spans 95,000 to 150,000 clones, approximately 71% being singletons. V gene TRBV5-1 combines with J gene TRBJ1-2; D might be TRBD1 (5 bases). The source of this sequence is a woman aged 65 to 85 with acute or convalescent COVID-19. Input material: peripheral blood. The CDR3 loop reads CASSLGPGQGGYTF. The CDR3, as DNA: TGCGCCAGCAGCTTGGGTCCCGGGCAGGGTGGCTACACCTTC.